This entry lists 29 T cell receptor beta chains sequenced from one sample in a study of STAT3 mutations in large granular lymphocyte leukemia. TCRdb's table, derived via immunoSEQ multiplex PCR, lists solely in-frame clones and lacks some. This table has about 4,300 clones, over 50% appearing once. Study outcomes and limitations: In T-cell large granular lymphocyte leukemia, about half of patients showed multiple immunodominant subclonotypes.

No antigen has been assigned to these receptors. The sample taken for sequencing was peripheral blood mononuclear cells. All receptors derive from a male patient aged 50 to 60 with T-cell large granular lymphocyte leukemia. Some clones in this sample may be carry-over from other donors' samples.

V and J are TRBV30 and TRBJ2-7, with 8 bases lining up with TRBD2. V gave up 2 bases and J gave up 5 bases; unmatched junction bases: 2. The CDR3 loop spans 12 amino acids. Germline lookup yields CDR1 GTSNPN and CDR2 SVGIG (reference sequence). CDR3 nucleotides: TGTGCCTGGAGTCGGCGGGGGGACGAGCAGTACTTC. Protein sequence: CAWSRRGDEQYF.

The chain uses TRBV7-2 and TRBJ2-7, with 8 bases aligning to TRBD2. The V gene end was trimmed by 5 bases and the J gene end by 6 bases; junction bases not matched to a gene: 12. The germline gives CDR1 SGHTA, CDR2 FQGNSA. The CDR3 length is 15 residues. Written as DNA, the CDR3 is TGTGCCAGCAGCGTGACTAGCGCCCACGGGCTCGAGCAGTACTTC. This codes for CASSVTSAHGLEQYF. The full variable domain, rest sourced from reference TRBV7-2 and TRBJ2-7, is GAGVSQSPSNKVTEKGKDVELRCDPISGHTALYWYRQSLGQGLEFLIYFQGNSAPDKSGLPSDRFSAERTGGSVSTLTIQRTQQEDSAVYLCASSVTSAHGLEQYFGPGTRLTVT.

The CDR3 nucleotides read TGCGCCAGCAGACTAGGGGGAAATGAGCAGTTCTTC. As protein: CASRLGGNEQFF. This sequence joins TRBV4-1 and TRBJ2-1, with D maybe TRBD1 (6 bases). The V end was cut by 6 bases, the J end by 7 bases, with 10 bases between. The CDR3 runs to 12 residues. Germline CDR1 reads MGHRA; CDR2 reads YSYEKL.

The chain couples TRBV30 to TRBJ1-2; D gene uncertain. Trimming left V 2 bases short and J 7 bases short, with 29 bases between. The length of the CDR3 is 18 residues. The germline gives CDR1 GTSNPN, CDR2 SVGIG (reference sequence). The CDR3 coding sequence is TGTGCCTGGAGTCTTCCCAGGACGGTGTTCCCGAAATCGAGTGGCTACACCTTC. Translating gives CAWSLPRTVFPKSSGYTF.

This clone occurred once. This chain joins TRBV30 and TRBJ2-1; TRBD1 might be the D (6 bases). The CDR3 extends over 14 amino acids. Between the trimmed V and J ends, which lost 3 bases and 4 bases, there was a span of 13 bases. The germline gives CDR1 GTSNPN, CDR2 SVGIG (reference sequence). In nucleotides, the CDR3 is TGTGCCTGGAGCGACGGACAGCCATACAATGAGCAGTTCTTC. This translates into CAWSDGQPYNEQFF.

The sample holds a few counts of this clone. CDR3 sequence: CAWAKTGADGYTF. The CDR3 DNA follows: TGTGCCTGGGCTAAGACAGGGGCGGATGGCTACACCTTC. The V and J genes are TRBV30 and TRBJ1-2; 8 bases are a match to TRBD1. With 5 bases clipped from V and 6 bases from J, the junction kept 8 bases outside the gene matches. The germline gives CDR1 GTSNPN, CDR2 SVGIG (reference sequence). CDR3 length: 13 amino acids.

The rearrangement joins TRBV7-9 to TRBJ2-4, with 9 bases lining up with TRBD2. The CDR3 runs 17 residues. The trim removed 7 bases at V and 6 bases at J, leaving 16 bases unmatched. CDR1 and CDR2 (germline): SEHNR, FQNEAQ (reference sequence). This chain's CDR3 is CASTSAAGGGAGNIQYF. In nucleotides, the CDR3 is TGTGCCAGCACCTCAGCAGCGGGAGGCGGGGCAGGAAACATTCAGTACTTC.

The chain carries TRBV18 and TRBJ2-3; 8 bases agree with TRBD1. With V trimmed by 2 bases and J by 7 bases, 5 bases remained unmatched. CDR3 length: 14 residues. Per germline, CDR1 KGHSH and CDR2 LQKENI. The CDR3 sequence is CASSPGQGRNTQYF. The CDR3 coding sequence is TGTGCCAGCTCACCAGGACAGGGTAGAAATACGCAGTATTTT.

This clone is hyperexpanded by share. The chain combines TRBV27 with TRBJ2-7; the D is unclear. CDR1 and CDR2 from the germline V gene are MNHEY and SMNVEV (reference sequence). The CDR3 totals 12 residues. V lost 4 bases and J 4 bases, leaving 8 bases between the germline ends. The CDR3 DNA sequence: TGTGCCAGCAGTTCGGTAGGGTACGAGCAGTACTTC. The encoded protein is CASSSVGYEQYF.

As for this clone: At one end the junction does not follow the germline gene, possibly because of a read error. V is TRBV7-9 and J is TRBJ1-1; D not certain. Germline V gives CDR1 SEHNR, CDR2 FQNEAQ (reference sequence). The CDR3 consists of 13 residues. Written as DNA, the CDR3 is TGTGCCAGCAGCTTTGGGGTGAACACTGAAGTTTTCTTT. The encoded protein is CASSFGVNTEVFF.

V usage is TRBV28 and J usage is TRBJ2-1, with 8 bases identical to TRBD2. Germline lookup yields CDR1 MDHEN and CDR2 SYDVKM. This CDR3 has 13 amino acids. The ends lost 7 bases at V and 2 bases at J; junction bases unmatched: 1. DNA for the CDR3: TGTGCCAGCATCGGGAGGGCCTACAATGAGCAGTTCTTC. This codes for CASIGRAYNEQFF.

V gene TRBV5-4 combines with J gene TRBJ1-5; D is ambiguous. The germline V and J ends were trimmed by 0 bases and 7 bases, with 8 bases remaining between them. From germline, CDR1 is SGHNT and CDR2 YYREEE (reference sequence). CDR3 length: 13 amino acids. The CDR3 DNA reads as TGTGCCAGCAGCTTGGGAGAAGGGCAGCCCCAGCATTTT. Encoded protein: CASSLGEGQPQHF.

The chain combines TRBV29-1 with TRBJ2-1; possibly TRBD1 for D (5 bases). Germline CDR1 reads SQVTM; CDR2 reads ANQGSEA. The CDR3 extends over 13 amino acids. With 4 bases removed from V and 3 bases from J, the gap between germline ends came to 10 bases. The CDR3, as DNA: TGCAGCGTTGGACAGACGAACTACAATGAGCAGTTCTTC. Translation gives CSVGQTNYNEQFF.

The chain is built from TRBV2 and TRBJ2-4; TRBD2 is a possible D gene (5 bases). The CDR3 spans 12 residues. Germline V lookup: CDR1 SNHLY, CDR2 FYNNEI. V shed 5 bases and J shed 10 bases, with 12 bases lying between them. CDR3 DNA sequence: TGTGCCAGCAGTAGAGGGAGCGTGATTCAGTACTTC. It is translated as CASSRGSVIQYF.

The gene calls are TRBV30 and TRBJ1-5, with a tentative D call TRBD1 (5 bases). V dropped 2 bases and J dropped 5 bases, with 10 bases sitting between them. This CDR3 has 13 amino acids. Germline CDR1 is GTSNPN and CDR2 is SVGIG (reference sequence). CDR3 DNA: TGTGCCTGGAGTCGTGGCAGGGATCAGCCCCAGCATTTT. It encodes CAWSRGRDQPQHF.

This clone turned up a few times. The chain uses TRBV27 and TRBJ2-1; D remains unclear. There are 12 residues in the CDR3. Looked up from germline, CDR1 is MNHEY and CDR2 is SMNVEV (reference sequence). The ends were cut back, 4 bases at V and 7 bases at J, with 8 bases in the middle. The CDR3 protein is CASSSRLNEQFF. The CDR3 nucleotides are TGTGCCAGCAGTTCCCGACTGAATGAGCAGTTCTTC.

The chain joins TRBV23-1 to TRBJ2-1; a possible D gene is TRBD1 (6 bases). TRBV23-1 is designated an ORF whose function remains uncertain. Trimming took 4 bases from V and 0 from J, leaving 13 bases between them. This CDR3 contains 16 residues. Written as DNA, the CDR3 is TGCGCCAGCAGTCCGCTACAGGGAATCTCCTACAATGAGCAGTTCTTC. Its translation: CASSPLQGISYNEQFF.

The chain uses TRBV5-4 and TRBJ2-2; 8 positions match TRBD1. Per the germline V gene, CDR1 is SGHNT and CDR2 is YYREEE (reference sequence). After removal of 9 bases from V and 8 bases from J, the junction contained 9 bases not matched to a gene. The CDR3 is made up of 13 amino acids. This CDR3 is CAIRGQGAGELFF. The CDR3, as DNA: TGTGCCATCCGGGGGCAGGGGGCAGGGGAGCTGTTTTTT. Combining the CDR3 with reference TRBV5-4 and TRBJ2-2 gives the whole variable domain ETGVTQSPTHLIKTRGQQVTLRCSSQSGHNTVSWYQQALGQGPQFIFQYYREEENGRGNFPPRFSGLQFPNYSSELNVNALELDDSALYLCAIRGQGAGELFFGEGSRLTVL.

V is TRBV6-1 and J is TRBJ1-5; D not certain. The CDR3 consists of 12 residues. Germline CDR1 and CDR2: MNHNS and SASEGT. The V end was cut by 6 bases, the J end by 9 bases, with 12 bases between. CDR3 DNA: TGTGCCAGCAGCGCCCGTACCGGGCCCCAGCATTTT. It is translated as CASSARTGPQHF.

Written as DNA, the CDR3 is TGCGCCAGCAGCTTACGCGACGGCTACGAGCAGTACTTC. Residues: CASSLRDGYEQYF. The chain has TRBV5-1 and TRBJ2-7; D not resolved. Between the trimmed V and J ends, which lost 2 bases and 3 bases, there was a span of 9 bases. This CDR3 is built from 13 residues. Per the germline V gene, CDR1 is SGHRS and CDR2 is YFSETQ.

The genes are TRBV18 and TRBJ2-3; D could derive from TRBD1 or TRBD2 (7 bases each). Germline CDR1 and CDR2: KGHSH and LQKENI. The V gene lost 3 bases and the J gene lost 2 bases, with 12 bases spanning the gap. The CDR3 covers 15 residues. The CDR3: CASSPQGGATDTQYF. Written as DNA, the CDR3 is TGTGCCAGCTCACCCCAGGGGGGGGCCACAGATACGCAGTATTTT.

The V gene is TRBV5-6, the J gene TRBJ2-3; D gene uncertain. This CDR3 comprises 15 residues. Trimming cost V 1 base and J 0 bases, with 9 bases left between them. CDR1 is SGHDT, CDR2 YYEEEE, per germline. DNA for the CDR3: TGTGCCAGCAGCTTGCTGGAGCTTAGCACAGATACGCAGTATTTT. It codes for CASSLLELSTDTQYF.

V gene TRBV5-1 combines with J gene TRBJ1-4; unclear D gene. The germline V and J ends were trimmed by 0 bases and 0 bases, with 6 bases remaining between them. The germline V gene has CDR1 SGHRS and CDR2 YFSETQ. The CDR3 is 15 residues long. CDR3 region: CASSLGTATNEKLFF. In DNA form, the CDR3 reads TGCGCCAGCAGCTTGGGCACGGCAACTAATGAAAAACTGTTTTTT.

The chain has TRBV29-1 and TRBJ1-1; 8 positions agree with TRBD1. After removal of 8 bases from V and 4 bases from J, the junction contained 9 bases not matched to a gene. The CDR3 is made up of 13 amino acids. Per the germline V gene, CDR1 is SQVTM and CDR2 is ANQGSEA. CDR3 DNA: TGCAGCTCCAATCAGGGGGCCTTCACTGAAGCTTTCTTT. This gives the protein CSSNQGAFTEAFF.

The rearrangement joins TRBV6-5 to TRBJ2-7, with unresolved D. CDR1 MNHEY and CDR2 SVGAGI come from the germline V gene. The CDR3 contains 12 residues. The V and J ends lost 4 bases and 4 bases respectively, with 8 bases between them. DNA of the CDR3: TGTGCCAGCAGTTCGGTAGGGTACGAGCAGTACTTC. It is translated as CASSSVGYEQYF.

The chain uses TRBV30 and TRBJ2-7; the D is unclear. Trimming removed 1 base at V and 1 base at J, with 5 bases between. CDR3 length: 12 residues. Germline CDR1 reads GTSNPN; CDR2 reads SVGIG (reference sequence). The CDR3, as DNA: TGTGCCTGGAGTGCGGAATCCTACGAGCAGTACTTC. It codes for CAWSAESYEQYF.

This sequence joins TRBV4-1 and TRBJ1-5, with D hard to call. Looked up from germline, CDR1 is MGHRA and CDR2 is YSYEKL. Trimming shortened V by 1 base and J by 7 bases, and 8 bases separated the two germline ends. CDR3 length equals 13 residues. For the CDR3, the DNA is TGCGCCAGCAGCCAAGGAAATGGGCAGCCCCAGCATTTT. It yields the protein CASSQGNGQPQHF.

This rearrangement joins TRBV18 to TRBJ1-5, with D perhaps TRBD1 (5 bases). V lost 6 bases and J lost 2, with 11 bases in between. Per the germline V gene, CDR1 is KGHSH and CDR2 is LQKENI. There are 14 residues in the CDR3. As DNA, the CDR3 is TGTGCCAGCTCGCCAGACAGACGCAATCAGCCCCAGCATTTT. Amino acid sequence: CASSPDRRNQPQHF.

The sample holds one count of this clone. The chain recombines TRBV5-6 with TRBJ1-1, with TRBD1 as a possible D gene (6 bases). V lost 0 bases and J lost 1, with 7 bases in between. The germline gives CDR1 SGHDT, CDR2 YYEEEE. This CDR3 has 14 amino acids. The CDR3 protein is CASSLGRGNTEAFF. As DNA, the CDR3 is TGTGCCAGCAGCTTGGGCAGGGGGAACACTGAAGCTTTCTTT. Full variable domain (outside the CDR3, taken from reference TRBV5-6 and TRBJ1-1): DAGVTQSPTHLIKTRGQQVTLRCSPKSGHDTVSWYQQALGQGPQFIFQYYEEEERQRGNFPDRFSGHQFPNYSSELNVNALLLGDSALYLCASSLGRGNTEAFFGQGTRLTVV.